Shown below are 30 T cell receptor beta chains from a single sample sequenced in a study of T cell responses to AZD1222 COVID-19 vaccine. The assay was immunoSEQ multiplex PCR, and TCRdb's table has in-frame clones only and misses some. The table includes roughly 99,000 clones, 89% detected once. The starting material was peripheral blood, obtained on day 0 of AZD1222 vaccination. The receptor source for this set is an adult in good health.

The V call is TRBV6-2 or TRBV6-3, the J call TRBJ1-1; TRBD1 might be the D (6 bases). V was cut by 5 bases and J by 5 bases, with 9 bases left in between. The CDR3 loop spans 12 amino acids. Germline V gives CDR1 MNHEY, CDR2 SVGEGT. CDR3 in amino acids: CASSHRVTEAFF. In nucleotides, the CDR3 is TGTGCCAGCAGTCACAGGGTAACTGAAGCTTTCTTT.

The chain employs TRBV28 and TRBJ2-7; no firm D call. The CDR3 loop spans 14 amino acids. Germline V gene lookup returns CDR1 MDHEN and CDR2 SYDVKM. V lost 8 bases to trimming and J lost 0 bases, with 14 bases between them. The CDR3 DNA reads as TGTGCCAGCCGCCTGGGCCAGGACTCCTACGAGCAGTACTTC. This codes for CASRLGQDSYEQYF. The full variable domain, in which reference TRBV28 and TRBJ2-7 provide the parts outside the CDR3, is DVKVTQSSRYLVKRTGEKVFLECVQDMDHENMFWYRQDPGLGLRLIYFSYDVKMKEKGDIPEGYSVSREKKERFSLILESASTNQTSMYLCASRLGQDSYEQYFGPGTRLTVT.

This chain uses TRBV5-6 with TRBJ2-5; TRBD1 agrees at 8 bases. The CDR3 spans 13 residues. The trim removed 6 bases at V and 4 bases at J, leaving 5 bases unmatched. Germline CDR1 and CDR2: SGHDT and YYEEEE. The CDR3 bases are TGTGCCAGCAAGGTACAGGGGGGAGAGACCCAGTACTTC. It codes for CASKVQGGETQYF.

V gene TRBV11-2 combines with J gene TRBJ2-7; the match to TRBD2 covers 7 bases. V dropped 5 bases and J dropped 4; count of bases not matched to a gene: 8. CDR1 is SGHAT and CDR2 is FQNNGV in the germline V gene. CDR3 length: 14 residues. CDR3 bases: TGTGCCAGCAGCCCGGGACTATTAGAGTACGAGCAGTACTTC. This gives the protein CASSPGLLEYEQYF.

The rearrangement links TRBV18 to TRBJ2-7; 7 bases are shared with TRBD1. With 1 base clipped from V and 5 bases from J, the junction kept 8 bases outside the gene matches. This CDR3 has 15 amino acids. The germline V gene has CDR1 KGHSH and CDR2 LQKENI. CDR3 DNA: TGTGCCAGCTCACCACGGTCACAGGGGCCCGACGAGCAGTACTTC. Translating gives CASSPRSQGPDEQYF.

Relative to its sample, this clone is medium-sized. The chain couples TRBV6-1 to TRBJ1-2; D not resolved. The CDR3 extends over 14 amino acids. The V gene's germline CDR1 is MNHNS and CDR2 SASEGT. V lost 2 bases and J 4 bases, leaving 11 bases between the germline ends. DNA for the CDR3: TGTGCCAGCAGTGAATCCGGGGAACCCTATGGCTACACCTTC. This translates into CASSESGEPYGYTF.

In its sample, this clone was seen once. This chain joins TRBV5-1 and TRBJ1-4; D not certain. Germline CDR1 is SGHRS and CDR2 is YFSETQ. V was shortened by 1 base and J by 0 bases, with 4 bases between the two germline ends. The CDR3 extends over 14 amino acids. CDR3 amino acids: CASSLRSTNEKLFF. CDR3 DNA sequence: TGCGCCAGCAGCTTGAGGTCAACTAATGAAAAACTGTTTTTT.

The rearrangement joins TRBV7-3 to TRBJ2-3; D may be TRBD2 (6 bases). The CDR3 covers 15 residues. V gave up 1 base and J gave up 0 bases, with 8 bases separating them. The germline gives CDR1 SGHTA, CDR2 FQGTGA. CDR3: CASSLMGGSTDTQYF. DNA for the CDR3: TGTGCCAGCAGCTTAATGGGAGGAAGCACAGATACGCAGTATTTT.

V gene TRBV28 combines with J gene TRBJ1-1; 9 bases are a match to TRBD1. This CDR3 spans 18 amino acids. Per germline, CDR1 MDHEN and CDR2 SYDVKM. The V segment lost 9 bases and the J segment 4 bases; nucleotides outside the gene matches: 21. The CDR3 is CARNRGRDPLSKGTEAFF. The CDR3 DNA follows: TGTGCCAGAAACAGGGGGCGAGACCCTTTGTCGAAGGGCACTGAAGCTTTCTTT.

This clone was seen a few times. V and J are TRBV6-5 and TRBJ2-2, with a weak D call TRBD1 (6 bases). The CDR3 runs 14 residues. In germline, CDR1 is MNHEY, CDR2 SVGAGI. V dropped 7 bases and J dropped 1 base, with 10 bases sitting between them. This CDR3 is CASMTDRNTGELFF. In DNA form, the CDR3 reads TGTGCCAGCATGACGGACAGGAACACCGGGGAGCTGTTTTTT.

The chain combines TRBV28 with TRBJ2-7; the D is unclear. The V end lost 3 bases, the J end lost 2 bases, and 8 bases lay between the germline ends. Germline CDR1 and CDR2: MDHEN and SYDVKM. CDR3 length equals 13 residues. CDR3 sequence: CASSFEQPYEQYF. CDR3 sequence (DNA): TGTGCCAGCAGTTTCGAACAACCCTACGAGCAGTACTTC. The full variable domain, its missing parts supplied by reference TRBV28 and TRBJ2-7, is DVKVTQSSRYLVKRTGEKVFLECVQDMDHENMFWYRQDPGLGLRLIYFSYDVKMKEKGDIPEGYSVSREKKERFSLILESASTNQTSMYLCASSFEQPYEQYFGPGTRLTVT.

The V call is TRBV4-2, the J call TRBJ2-3, with a weak D call TRBD2 (5 bases). Trimming took off 4 bases at V and 4 bases at J, with 24 bases between the two ends. The CDR3 consists of 18 residues. Germline values: CDR1 LGHNA, CDR2 YNFKEQ. Here the CDR3 DNA reads TGTGCCAGCAGCCTAAAAGCGTTTACCGGGGTTACCGCAGATACGCAGTATTTT. This translates into CASSLKAFTGVTADTQYF.

V usage is TRBV27 and J usage is TRBJ1-5; a possible D gene is TRBD1 (6 bases). The germline V gene encodes CDR1 MNHEY and CDR2 SMNVEV (reference sequence). The CDR3 covers 17 residues. Trimming left V 6 bases short and J 6 bases short, with 24 bases between. CDR3 loop: CASSLGGLTAGSQPQHF. As DNA, the CDR3 is TGTGCCAGCAGCTTGGGGGGGCTCACGGCCGGCAGTCAGCCCCAGCATTTT.

The chain couples TRBV7-9 to TRBJ1-2; D gene uncertain. The CDR3 length is 15 residues. Trimming pared 1 base from V and 2 bases from J, leaving 11 bases between. Germline CDR1 reads SEHNR; CDR2 reads FQNEAQ (reference sequence). Here the CDR3 reads CASSLGSAGNYGYTF. The CDR3 bases are TGTGCCAGCAGCTTAGGGTCGGCAGGCAACTATGGCTACACCTTC.

This chain links TRBV7-9 with TRBJ1-4; 11 nucleotides match TRBD1. The CDR3 sequence is 16 residues long. J lost 6 bases, V lost 4 bases, and 7 bases had no gene match. CDR1 is SEHNR and CDR2 is FQNEAQ in the germline V gene (reference sequence). CDR3 loop: CASSSWTGGWDEKLFF. DNA for the CDR3: TGTGCCAGCAGCTCCTGGACAGGGGGCTGGGATGAAAAACTGTTTTTT.

J is TRBJ1-2 and V is TRBV27, with D perhaps matching TRBD1 (6 bases). The CDR3 extends over 14 amino acids. CDR1 is MNHEY, CDR2 SMNVEV, per germline (reference sequence). The V and J ends lost 6 bases and 5 bases respectively, with 16 bases between them. CDR3 nucleotides: TGTGCCAGCAGCCCCCGGGACAACAATTATGGCTACACCTTC. The encoded protein is CASSPRDNNYGYTF.

The V call is TRBV18, the J call TRBJ1-1, with D hard to call. The CDR3 length is 13 residues. V dropped 3 bases and J dropped 1 base, with 6 bases sitting between them. Germline lookup yields CDR1 KGHSH and CDR2 LQKENI. CDR3 in amino acids: CASSPGSNTEAFF. CDR3 coding DNA: TGTGCCAGCTCACCCGGTTCGAACACTGAAGCTTTCTTT. The full variable domain, completed using reference TRBV18 and TRBJ1-1, is NAGVMQNPRHLVRRRGQEARLRCSPMKGHSHVYWYRQLPEEGLKFMVYLQKENIIDESGMPKERFSAEFPKEGPSILRIQQVVRGDSAAYFCASSPGSNTEAFFGQGTRLTVV.

The rearrangement joins TRBV28 to TRBJ2-3, with 9 bases aligning to TRBD2. CDR3 length: 19 amino acids. The junction had 20 bases not matched to a gene; V was cut back by 7 bases and J by 3 bases. The germline gives CDR1 MDHEN, CDR2 SYDVKM. The CDR3 region is CASKVTLGGRARGTDTQYF. CDR3 in DNA: TGTGCCAGCAAAGTAACCCTGGGCGGGAGGGCCCGAGGGACAGATACGCAGTATTTT.

The rearrangement joins TRBV28 to TRBJ2-7; 10 bases align to TRBD1. V trimming: 5 bases; J trimming: 4 bases; junction bases outside the gene matches: 5. Germline loops: CDR1 MDHEN, CDR2 SYDVKM. This CDR3 has 14 amino acids. The CDR3 sequence: CASSPRQGAYEQYF. The CDR3 bases are TGTGCCAGCAGTCCCCGACAGGGGGCGTACGAGCAGTACTTC.

V and J are TRBV15 and TRBJ1-2, with D perhaps TRBD1 (5 bases). The CDR3 is 13 amino acids. The V end was cut by 8 bases, the J end by 4 bases, with 14 bases between. Germline lookup yields CDR1 LNHNV and CDR2 YYDKDF (reference sequence). The CDR3 sequence: CATQRRGGYGYTF. The CDR3, as DNA: TGTGCCACCCAGCGGAGGGGAGGCTATGGCTACACCTTC. Based on the CDR3 plus reference TRBV15 and TRBJ1-2, the full variable domain is DAMVIQNPRYQVTQFGKPVTLSCSQTLNHNVMYWYQQKSSQAPKLLFHYYDKDFNNEADTPDNFQSRRPNTSFCFLDIRSPGLGDTAMYLCATQRRGGYGYTFGSGTRLTVV.

The V and J genes are TRBV7-9 and TRBJ2-3; possibly TRBD1 for D (5 bases). V was cut by 3 bases and J by 0 bases, with 13 bases left in between. Per germline, CDR1 SEHNR and CDR2 FQNEAQ (reference sequence). This CDR3 spans 16 amino acids. CDR3 nucleotides: TGTGCCAGCAGCTTGGTCGGACACCTTAGCACAGATACGCAGTATTTT. It encodes CASSLVGHLSTDTQYF. The full variable domain, with the rest looked up from reference TRBV7-9 and TRBJ2-3, is DTGVSQNPRHKITKRGQNVTFRCDPISEHNRLYWYRQTLGQGPEFLTYFQNEAQLEKSRLLSDRFSAERPKGSFSTLEIQRTEQGDSAMYLCASSLVGHLSTDTQYFGPGTRLTVL.

CDR3 loop: CSVEDGGPAHRANYGYTF. The DNA of the CDR3 is TGCAGCGTTGAAGATGGGGGGCCGGCCCACCGTGCTAACTATGGCTACACCTTC. The chain is built from TRBV29-1 and TRBJ1-2; D may be TRBD1 (6 bases). The V and J ends lost 0 bases and 0 bases respectively, with 20 bases between them. Germline V lookup: CDR1 SQVTM, CDR2 ANQGSEA. The CDR3 consists of 18 residues.

This clone was detected once. The CDR3 sequence: CASSPGLVGETQYF. The CDR3 nucleotides read TGTGCCAGCAGTCCAGGACTAGTCGGAGAGACCCAGTACTTC. The V call is TRBV28, the J call TRBJ2-5; TRBD2 matches 7 bases. V lost 5 bases to trimming and J lost 4 bases; unmatched junction nucleotides: 7. The CDR3 covers 14 residues. Germline CDR1 is MDHEN and CDR2 is SYDVKM.

This chain joins TRBV7-6 and TRBJ1-5; D is perhaps TRBD1 (6 bases). The V gene lost 3 bases and the J gene lost 4 bases, with 13 bases spanning the gap. The CDR3 totals 15 residues. Germline CDR1 reads SGHVS; CDR2 reads FNYEAQ. The CDR3 nucleotides read TGTGCCAGCAGCTTGGGACAAAGCGGGAATCAGCCCCAGCATTTT. Translation gives CASSLGQSGNQPQHF.

The V and J genes are TRBV30 and TRBJ2-3; D may be TRBD2 (6 bases). The CDR3 sequence is 13 residues long. Trimming removed 8 bases from V and 6 bases from J, with 18 bases in between. Germline V lookup: CDR1 GTSNPN, CDR2 SVGIG (reference sequence). CDR3: CARGTGVEDTQYF. In DNA, the CDR3 is TGTGCCCGCGGTACGGGAGTCGAGGATACGCAGTATTTT.

The chain has TRBV27 and TRBJ1-5, with a possible D match to TRBD1 (5 bases). V was clipped by 5 bases and J by 3 bases, with 14 bases between them. In germline, CDR1 is MNHEY, CDR2 SMNVEV (reference sequence). This CDR3 has 15 amino acids. This CDR3 reads CASSTLGRINQPQHF. The CDR3 DNA sequence: TGTGCCAGCAGTACACTGGGACGGATCAATCAGCCCCAGCATTTT.

The chain employs TRBV28 and TRBJ1-5; TRBD1 is a possible D gene (6 bases). Trimming cost V 4 bases and J 1 base, with 14 bases left between them. Germline V gene sequence: CDR1 MDHEN, CDR2 SYDVKM. The CDR3 has 16 residues. The CDR3 bases are TGTGCCAGCAGTTCTTTGACAGGTCCGAGCAATCAGCCCCAGCATTTT. Amino acid sequence: CASSSLTGPSNQPQHF.

The chain has TRBV9 and TRBJ1-1; 8 bases match TRBD1. Unmatched junction bases numbered 7, after V lost 4 bases and J lost 5 bases. The germline V gene encodes CDR1 SGDLS and CDR2 YYNGEE. CDR3 length: 14 amino acids. Written as DNA, the CDR3 is TGTGCCAGCAGCCCTAGACAGGGGCAAACTGAAGCTTTCTTT. Encoded protein: CASSPRQGQTEAFF. Using reference TRBV9 and TRBJ1-1 for the parts outside the CDR3, the full variable domain is DSGVTQTPKHLITATGQRVTLRCSPRSGDLSVYWYQQSLDQGLQFLIQYYNGEERAKGNILERFSAQQFPDLHSELNLSSLELGDSALYFCASSPRQGQTEAFFGQGTRLTVV.

The sample holds one count of this clone. V and J are TRBV27 and TRBJ2-2; 9 bases are a match to TRBD2. The CDR3 extends over 17 amino acids. J lost 3 bases, V lost 1 base, and 6 bases had no gene match. CDR1 is MNHEY and CDR2 is SMNVEV in the germline V gene (reference sequence). The CDR3 DNA reads TGTGCCAGCAGTTTATGGGCGGGGGGGGCTGACACCGGGGAGCTGTTTTTT. Its translation is CASSLWAGGADTGELFF.

The rearrangement links TRBV6-2 or TRBV6-3 to TRBJ1-5; 10 nucleotides agree with TRBD1. V lost 4 bases to trimming and J lost 0 bases; unmatched junction nucleotides: 6. Germline V CDR1 and CDR2: MNHEY, SVGEGT. CDR3 length: 17 residues. CDR3 nucleotides: TGTGCCAGCAGTTGGTGGACAGGGGGATATAGCAATCAGCCCCAGCATTTT. It yields the protein CASSWWTGGYSNQPQHF.